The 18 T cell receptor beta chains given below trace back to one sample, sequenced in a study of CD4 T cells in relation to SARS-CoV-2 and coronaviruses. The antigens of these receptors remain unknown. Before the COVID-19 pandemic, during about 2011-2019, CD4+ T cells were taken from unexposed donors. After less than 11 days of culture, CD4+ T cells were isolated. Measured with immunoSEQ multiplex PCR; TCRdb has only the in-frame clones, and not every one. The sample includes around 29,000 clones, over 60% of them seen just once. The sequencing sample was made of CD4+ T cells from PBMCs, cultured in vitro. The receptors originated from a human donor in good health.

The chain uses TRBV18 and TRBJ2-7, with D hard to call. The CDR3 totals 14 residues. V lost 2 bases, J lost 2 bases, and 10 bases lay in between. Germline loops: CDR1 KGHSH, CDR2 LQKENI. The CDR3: CASSPDPSAYEQYF. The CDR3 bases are TGTGCCAGCTCACCAGACCCAAGCGCCTACGAGCAGTACTTC.

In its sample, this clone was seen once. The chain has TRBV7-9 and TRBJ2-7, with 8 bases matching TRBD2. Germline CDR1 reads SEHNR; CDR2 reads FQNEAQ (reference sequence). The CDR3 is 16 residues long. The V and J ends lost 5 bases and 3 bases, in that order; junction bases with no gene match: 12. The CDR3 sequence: CASSLSRERENYEQYF. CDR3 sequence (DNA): TGTGCCAGCAGCCTCAGTCGGGAGCGGGAGAACTACGAGCAGTACTTC.

The CDR3 loop is CASSRPPYTEAFF. CDR3 bases: TGTGCCAGTAGTAGGCCCCCCTACACTGAAGCTTTCTTT. The chain links TRBV19 to TRBJ1-1; D remains ambiguous. This CDR3 comprises 13 residues. Germline CDR1 is LNHDA and CDR2 is SQIVND (reference sequence). The ends were cut back, 4 bases at V and 3 bases at J, with 9 bases in the middle.

CDR3 sequence reads: CASSPSGGRQETQYF. The CDR3 DNA sequence: TGCGCCAGCAGCCCCAGTGGGGGGCGCCAAGAGACCCAGTACTTC. The chain links TRBV4-3 to TRBJ2-5, with D possibly called TRBD1 or TRBD2 (6 bases each). The CDR3 has 15 amino acids. Trimming stripped 4 bases from V and 1 base from J, with 13 bases between. The germline V gene encodes CDR1 LGHNA and CDR2 YSLEER.

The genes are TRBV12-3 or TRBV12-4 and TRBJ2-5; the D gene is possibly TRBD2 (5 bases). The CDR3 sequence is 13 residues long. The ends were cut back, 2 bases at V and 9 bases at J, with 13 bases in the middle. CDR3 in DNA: TGTGCCAGCAGTTTAAGCGGCAGTAGGTCCCAGTACTTC. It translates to CASSLSGSRSQYF.

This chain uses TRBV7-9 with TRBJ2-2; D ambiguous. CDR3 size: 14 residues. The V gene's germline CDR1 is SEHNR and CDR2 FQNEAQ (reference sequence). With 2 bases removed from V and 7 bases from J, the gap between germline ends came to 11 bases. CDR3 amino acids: CASSLTQAIGELFF. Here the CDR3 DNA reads TGTGCCAGCAGCTTAACCCAGGCAATCGGGGAGCTGTTTTTT.

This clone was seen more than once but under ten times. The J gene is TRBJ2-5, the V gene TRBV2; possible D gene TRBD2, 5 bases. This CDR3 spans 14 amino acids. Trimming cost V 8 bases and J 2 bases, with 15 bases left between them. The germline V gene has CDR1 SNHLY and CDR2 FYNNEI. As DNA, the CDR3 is TGTGCCAGCGCCGGACTGCAAGTTCAAGAGACCCAGTACTTC. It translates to CASAGLQVQETQYF.

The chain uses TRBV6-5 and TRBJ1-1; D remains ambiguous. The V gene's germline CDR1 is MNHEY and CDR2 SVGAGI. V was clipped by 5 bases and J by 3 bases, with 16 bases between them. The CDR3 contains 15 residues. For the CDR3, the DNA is TGTGCCAGCAGTCTCACCGGGAAAAGGGACACTGAAGCTTTCTTT. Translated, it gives CASSLTGKRDTEAFF.

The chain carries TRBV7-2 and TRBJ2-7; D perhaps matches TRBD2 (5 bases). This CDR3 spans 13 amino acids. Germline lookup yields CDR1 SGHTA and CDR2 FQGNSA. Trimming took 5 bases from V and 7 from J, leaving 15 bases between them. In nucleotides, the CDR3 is TGTGCCAGCAGCCCGGGAATAGTTTGGGAGCAGTACTTC. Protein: CASSPGIVWEQYF.

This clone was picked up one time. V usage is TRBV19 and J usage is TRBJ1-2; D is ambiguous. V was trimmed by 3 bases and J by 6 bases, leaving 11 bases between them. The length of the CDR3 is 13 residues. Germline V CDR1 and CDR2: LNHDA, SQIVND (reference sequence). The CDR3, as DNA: TGTGCCAGTAGTATCAGTATAGGCAATGGCTACACCTTC. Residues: CASSISIGNGYTF.

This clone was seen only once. The chain's CDR3 is CASSESPAGVSDNEQFF. In nucleotides, the CDR3 is TGCGCCAGCAGTGAATCCCCGGCGGGAGTGAGCGACAATGAGCAGTTCTTC. This chain connects TRBV10-2 to TRBJ2-1; TRBD2 matches 7 bases. The CDR3 has 17 residues. Germline values: CDR1 WSHSY, CDR2 SAAADI. After removal of 3 bases from V and 5 bases from J, the junction contained 13 bases not matched to a gene.

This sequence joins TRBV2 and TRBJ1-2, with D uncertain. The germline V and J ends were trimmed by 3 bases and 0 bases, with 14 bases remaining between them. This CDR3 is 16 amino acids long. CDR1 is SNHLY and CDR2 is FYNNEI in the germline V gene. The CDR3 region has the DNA TGTGCCAGCAGTGAGGGAAACAGCTACACTAACTATGGCTACACCTTC. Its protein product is CASSEGNSYTNYGYTF.

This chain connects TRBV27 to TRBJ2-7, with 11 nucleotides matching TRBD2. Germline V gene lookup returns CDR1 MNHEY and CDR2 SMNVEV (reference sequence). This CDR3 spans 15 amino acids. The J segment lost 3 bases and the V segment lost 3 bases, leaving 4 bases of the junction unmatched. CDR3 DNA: TGTGCCAGCAGTTTGGTTAGCGGGAGGGGCTACGAGCAGTACTTC. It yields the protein CASSLVSGRGYEQYF.

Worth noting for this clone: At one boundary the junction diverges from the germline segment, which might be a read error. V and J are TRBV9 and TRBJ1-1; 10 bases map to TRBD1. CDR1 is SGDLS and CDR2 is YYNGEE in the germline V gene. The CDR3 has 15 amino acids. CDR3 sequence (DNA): TGTGCCAGCAGCGCCCGGGACAGGGGTAACAATGAAGCTTTCTTT. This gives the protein CASSARDRGNNEAFF.

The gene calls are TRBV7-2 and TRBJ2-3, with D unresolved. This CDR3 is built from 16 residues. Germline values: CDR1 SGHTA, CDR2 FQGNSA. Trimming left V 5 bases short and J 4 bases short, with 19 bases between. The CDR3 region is CASSDTGALPSDTQYF. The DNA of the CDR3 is TGTGCCAGCAGCGATACGGGCGCCCTCCCTTCAGATACGCAGTATTTT.

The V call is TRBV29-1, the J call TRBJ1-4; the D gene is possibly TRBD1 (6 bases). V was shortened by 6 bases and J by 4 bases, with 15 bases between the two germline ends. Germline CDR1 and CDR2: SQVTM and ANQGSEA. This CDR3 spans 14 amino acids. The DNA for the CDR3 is TGCAGCGTGCTATCACAGGGCGGTAATGAAAAACTGTTTTTT. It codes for CSVLSQGGNEKLFF.

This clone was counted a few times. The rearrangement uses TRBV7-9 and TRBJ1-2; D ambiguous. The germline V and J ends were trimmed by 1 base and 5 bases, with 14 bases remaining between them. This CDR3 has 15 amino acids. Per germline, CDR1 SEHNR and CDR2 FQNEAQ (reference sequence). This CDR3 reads CASSLETSVGYGYTF. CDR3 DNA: TGTGCCAGCAGCTTAGAAACTAGCGTGGGATATGGCTACACCTTC. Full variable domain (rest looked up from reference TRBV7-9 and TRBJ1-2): DTGVSQNPRHKITKRGQNVTFRCDPISEHNRLYWYRQTLGQGPEFLTYFQNEAQLEKSRLLSDRFSAERPKGSFSTLEIQRTEQGDSAMYLCASSLETSVGYGYTFGSGTRLTVV.

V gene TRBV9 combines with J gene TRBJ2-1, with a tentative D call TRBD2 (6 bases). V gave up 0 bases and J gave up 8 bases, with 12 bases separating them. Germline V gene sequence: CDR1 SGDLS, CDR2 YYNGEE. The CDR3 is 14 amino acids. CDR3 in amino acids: CASSVVGGSDEQFF. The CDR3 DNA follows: TGTGCCAGCAGCGTAGTCGGAGGGTCCGATGAGCAGTTCTTC.